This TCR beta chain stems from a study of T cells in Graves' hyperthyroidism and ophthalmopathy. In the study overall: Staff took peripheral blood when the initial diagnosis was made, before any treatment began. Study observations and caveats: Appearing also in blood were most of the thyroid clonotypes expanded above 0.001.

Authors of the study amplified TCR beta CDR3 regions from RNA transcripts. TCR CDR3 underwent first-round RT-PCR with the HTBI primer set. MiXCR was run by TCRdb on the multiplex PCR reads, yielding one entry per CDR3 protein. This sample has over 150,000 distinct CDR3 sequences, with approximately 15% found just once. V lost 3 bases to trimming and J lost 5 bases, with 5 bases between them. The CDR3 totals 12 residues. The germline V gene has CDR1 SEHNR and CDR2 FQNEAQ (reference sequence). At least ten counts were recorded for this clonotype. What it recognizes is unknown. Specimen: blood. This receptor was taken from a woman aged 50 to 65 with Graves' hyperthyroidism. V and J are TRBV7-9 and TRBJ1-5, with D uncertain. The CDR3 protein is CASSFEDQPQHF. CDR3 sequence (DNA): TGTGCCAGCAGCTTTGAAGATCAGCCCCAGCATTTT.